The T cell receptor beta chain described here comes from a study of blood T cell repertoires in COVID-19. Study-wide context: Sites in the United States, Italy and Spain provided acute and convalescent COVID-19 samples. The analysed material was cDNA or gDNA that came from T cells, B-cell-depleted T cells, or PBMCs.

In the original processing: Reference gene primer amplification in the assay estimated nucleated cell counts. TCRdb's table, derived via immunoSEQ multiplex PCR, lists solely in-frame clones and lacks some. Clone size and the V and J calls come from that table; the DNA yielded D and trimming. This sample has approximately 280,000 clones, with 75% to 85% found just once. This clone was counted a few times. CDR3 size: 10 residues. CDR1 and CDR2 (germline): GTSNPN, SVGIG (reference sequence). The sequence derives from a man in his fifties or sixties with active or convalescent COVID-19. The chain links TRBV30 to TRBJ1-5, with unresolved D. Specimen: peripheral blood. CDR3 nucleotide sequence: TGTGTGCGCGGCAATCAGCCCCAGCATTTT. Translated: CVRGNQPQHF.